This note documents a single T cell receptor (beta chain) sequence. The sample comes from a study of blood T cell repertoires in COVID-19. Study background: Collection of acute and convalescent COVID-19 samples took place in the United States, Italy and Spain. In each case, the material was cDNA or gDNA derived from T cells, B-cell-depleted T cells, or PBMCs.

Patients in Seattle were enrolled during active infection, then followed longitudinally. This CDR3 is built from 15 residues. In germline, CDR1 is GTSNPN, CDR2 SVGIG (reference sequence). V was cut by 0 bases and J by 2 bases, with 14 bases left in between. Per the original methods: Estimation of nucleated cell counts was performed using reference gene primer amplification. Clones were sequenced by immunoSEQ multiplex PCR, and TCRdb holds only the in-frame ones, with some missing. The D gene and trimming were derived from the DNA, and the V and J assignments and clone size from that table. This sample has fewer than 300,000 clones, with approximately 84% found just once.

The chain recombines TRBV30 with TRBJ2-7; the D is unclear. The TCR was taken from a human donor with COVID-19, enrolled during active disease. The donor label of this sample is uncertain. The sample was peripheral blood. This CDR3 reads CAWSVSPVSTYEQYF. CDR3 DNA: TGTGCCTGGAGTGTATCCCCCGTCTCTACCTACGAGCAGTACTTC.